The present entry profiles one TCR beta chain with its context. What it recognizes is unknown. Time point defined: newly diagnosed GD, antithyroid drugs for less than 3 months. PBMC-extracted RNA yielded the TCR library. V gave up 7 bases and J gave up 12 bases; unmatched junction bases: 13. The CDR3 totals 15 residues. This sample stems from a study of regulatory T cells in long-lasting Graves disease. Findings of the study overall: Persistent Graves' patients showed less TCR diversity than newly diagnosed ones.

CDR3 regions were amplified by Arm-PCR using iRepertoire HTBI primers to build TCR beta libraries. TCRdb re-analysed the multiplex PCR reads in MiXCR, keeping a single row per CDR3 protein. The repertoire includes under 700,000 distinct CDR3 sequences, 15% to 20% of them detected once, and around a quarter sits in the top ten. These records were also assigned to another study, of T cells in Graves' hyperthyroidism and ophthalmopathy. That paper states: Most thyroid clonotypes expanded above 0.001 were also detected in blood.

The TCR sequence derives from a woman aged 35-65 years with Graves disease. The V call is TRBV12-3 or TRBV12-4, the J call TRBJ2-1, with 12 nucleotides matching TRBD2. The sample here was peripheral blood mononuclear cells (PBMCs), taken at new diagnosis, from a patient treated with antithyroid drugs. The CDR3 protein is CASKPPSGGAFGQFF. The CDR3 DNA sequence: TGTGCCAGCAAACCCCCTAGCGGGGGGGCATTTGGGCAGTTCTTC.